This TCR beta chain came from a study of a mutant IDH1 vaccine in newly diagnosed glioma. Notes on this clone: Its antigen is not known.

The protocol was immunoSEQ multiplex PCR, while the TCRdb copy is restricted to in-frame clones and leaves out a portion. This table has about 88,000 clones, roughly 82% appearing once. Study results and caveats: Pseudoprogression apparently lacked any relation to changes in top peripheral T cell clonotypes.

The ends were cut back, 1 base at V and 5 bases at J, with 11 bases in the middle. Germline loops: CDR1 PRHDT, CDR2 FYEKMQ (reference sequence). The CDR3 totals 14 residues. Time point meaning: baseline, week 1 (first vaccination visit). Treatment reported: pre-vaccination baseline after standard-of-care therapy. The donor cohort comprised cases of new WHO grade 3 or 4 IDH1-mutant, ATRX-lost astrocytoma. Source: PBMCs, taken from a glioma patient treated with radiotherapy, temozolomide or both. This rearrangement joins TRBV13 to TRBJ2-5; possibly TRBD2 for D (5 bases). The sequence derives from a middle-aged man with glioma. Some clones in this sample may be carry-over from other donors' samples. The CDR3 nucleotides are TGTGCCAGCAGCTTAGTTACTAGTGGGGAGACCCAGTACTTC. Protein product: CASSLVTSGETQYF.